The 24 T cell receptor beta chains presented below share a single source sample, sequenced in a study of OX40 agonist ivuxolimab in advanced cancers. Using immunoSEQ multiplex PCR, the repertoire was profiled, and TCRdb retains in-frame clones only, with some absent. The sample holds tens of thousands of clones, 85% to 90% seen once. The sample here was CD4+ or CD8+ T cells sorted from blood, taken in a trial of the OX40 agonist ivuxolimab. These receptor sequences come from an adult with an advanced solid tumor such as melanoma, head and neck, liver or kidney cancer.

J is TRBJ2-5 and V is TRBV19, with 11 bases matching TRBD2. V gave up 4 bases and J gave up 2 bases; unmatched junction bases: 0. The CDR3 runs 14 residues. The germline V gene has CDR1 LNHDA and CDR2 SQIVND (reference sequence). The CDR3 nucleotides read TGTGCCAGTAGTACTAGCGGGGGGCAAGAGACCCAGTACTTC. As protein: CASSTSGGQETQYF.

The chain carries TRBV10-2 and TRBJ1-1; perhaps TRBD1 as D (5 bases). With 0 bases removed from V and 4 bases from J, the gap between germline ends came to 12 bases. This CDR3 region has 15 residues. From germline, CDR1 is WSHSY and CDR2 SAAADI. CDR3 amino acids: CASSESKGTLTEAFF. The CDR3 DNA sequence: TGCGCCAGCAGTGAGTCTAAAGGGACTCTCACTGAAGCTTTCTTT.

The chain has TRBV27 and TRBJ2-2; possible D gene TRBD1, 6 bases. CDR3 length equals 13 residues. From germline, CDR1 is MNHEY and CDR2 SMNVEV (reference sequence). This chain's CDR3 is CATFSGATGELFF. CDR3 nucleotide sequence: TGTGCAACTTTTTCAGGGGCAACCGGGGAGCTGTTTTTT.

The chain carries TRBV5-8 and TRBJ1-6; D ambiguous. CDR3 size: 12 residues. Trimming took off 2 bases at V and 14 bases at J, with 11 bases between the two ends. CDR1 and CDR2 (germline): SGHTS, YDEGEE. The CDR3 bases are TGTGCCAGCAGCTTTAACTCGGGATCCCTCCACTTT. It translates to CASSFNSGSLHF. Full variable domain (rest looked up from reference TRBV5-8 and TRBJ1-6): EAGVTQSPTHLIKTRGQQATLRCSPISGHTSVYWYQQALGLGLQFLLWYDEGEERNRGNFPPRFSGRQFPNYSSELNVNALELEDSALYLCASSFNSGSLHFGNGTRLTVT.

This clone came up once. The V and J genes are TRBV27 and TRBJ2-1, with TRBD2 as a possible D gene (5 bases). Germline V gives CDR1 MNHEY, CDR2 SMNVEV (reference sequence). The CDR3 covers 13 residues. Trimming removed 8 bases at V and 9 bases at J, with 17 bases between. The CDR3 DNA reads TGTGCCAGCGGCCCTTCCCTAGCTACTGAGCAGTTCTTC. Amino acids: CASGPSLATEQFF.

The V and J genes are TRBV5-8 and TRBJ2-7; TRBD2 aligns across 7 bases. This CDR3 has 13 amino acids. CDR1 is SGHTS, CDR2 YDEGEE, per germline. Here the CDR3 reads CVTGSGSSYEQYF. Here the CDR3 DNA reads TGTGTCACTGGTAGCGGGTCCTCCTACGAGCAGTACTTC. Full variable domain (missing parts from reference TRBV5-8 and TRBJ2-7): EAGVTQSPTHLIKTRGQQATLRCSPISGHTSVYWYQQALGLGLQFLLWYDEGEERNRGNFPPRFSGRQFPNYSSELNVNALELEDSALYLCVTGSGSSYEQYFGPGTRLTVT.

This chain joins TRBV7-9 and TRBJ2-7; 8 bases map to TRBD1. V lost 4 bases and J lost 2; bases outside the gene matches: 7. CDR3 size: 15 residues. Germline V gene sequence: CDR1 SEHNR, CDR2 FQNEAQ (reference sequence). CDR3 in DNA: TGTGCCAGCAGCTCTCGGACAGGGAGGCCCTACGAGCAGTACTTC. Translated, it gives CASSSRTGRPYEQYF.

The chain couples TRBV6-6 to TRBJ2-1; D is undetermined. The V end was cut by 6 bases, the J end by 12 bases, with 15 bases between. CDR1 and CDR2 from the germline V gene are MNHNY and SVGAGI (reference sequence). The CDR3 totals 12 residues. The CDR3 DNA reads TGTGCCAGCAGCGAGTCCAGGATCGGGCAGTTCTTC. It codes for CASSESRIGQFF.

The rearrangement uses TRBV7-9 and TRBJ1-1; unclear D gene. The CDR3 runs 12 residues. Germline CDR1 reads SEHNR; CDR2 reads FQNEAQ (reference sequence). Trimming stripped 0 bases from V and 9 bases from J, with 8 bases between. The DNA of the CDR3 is TGTGCCAGCAGCTTAGCTCTGCAGCAAGCTTTCTTT. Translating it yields CASSLALQQAFF.

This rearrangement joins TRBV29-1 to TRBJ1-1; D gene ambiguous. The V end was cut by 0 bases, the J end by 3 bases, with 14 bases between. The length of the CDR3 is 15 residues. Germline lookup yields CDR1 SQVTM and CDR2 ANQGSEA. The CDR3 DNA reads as TGCAGCGTTGAAGATCGGGCGCCTCGGCACACTGAAGCTTTCTTT. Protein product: CSVEDRAPRHTEAFF.

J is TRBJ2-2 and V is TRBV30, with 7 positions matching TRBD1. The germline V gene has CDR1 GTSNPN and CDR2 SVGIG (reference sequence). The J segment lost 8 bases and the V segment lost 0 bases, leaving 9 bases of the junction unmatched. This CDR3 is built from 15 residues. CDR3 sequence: CAWSVLGTDLGELFF. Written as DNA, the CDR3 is TGTGCCTGGAGTGTACTTGGGACAGACCTAGGGGAGCTGTTTTTT.

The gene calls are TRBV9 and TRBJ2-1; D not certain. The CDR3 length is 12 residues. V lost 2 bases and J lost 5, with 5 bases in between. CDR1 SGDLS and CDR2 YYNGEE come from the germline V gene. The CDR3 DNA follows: TGTGCCAGCAGCGTGGCGGACAATGAGCAGTTCTTC. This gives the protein CASSVADNEQFF.

CDR3 nucleotide sequence: TGTGCCAGCAGTGGTGCAGCGGGAGGGCCCTCCAATGAGCAGTTCTTC. This gives the protein CASSGAAGGPSNEQFF. The chain carries TRBV6-4 and TRBJ2-1, with 10 nucleotides matching TRBD2. The CDR3 consists of 16 residues. Germline CDR1 is MRHNA and CDR2 is SNTAGT. The trim removed 4 bases at V and 6 bases at J, leaving 9 bases unmatched.

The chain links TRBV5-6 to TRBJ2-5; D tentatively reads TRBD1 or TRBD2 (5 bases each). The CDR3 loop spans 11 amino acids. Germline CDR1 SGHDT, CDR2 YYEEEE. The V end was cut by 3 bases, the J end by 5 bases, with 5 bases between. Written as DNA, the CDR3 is TGTGCCAGCAGCTGGGGGGAGACCCAGTACTTC. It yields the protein CASSWGETQYF.

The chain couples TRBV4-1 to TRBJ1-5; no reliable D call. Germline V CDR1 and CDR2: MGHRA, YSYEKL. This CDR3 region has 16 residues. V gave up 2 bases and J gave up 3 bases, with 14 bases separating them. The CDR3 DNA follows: TGCGCCAGCAGCCAATTTCAGACGGGAAACAATCAGCCCCAGCATTTT. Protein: CASSQFQTGNNQPQHF.

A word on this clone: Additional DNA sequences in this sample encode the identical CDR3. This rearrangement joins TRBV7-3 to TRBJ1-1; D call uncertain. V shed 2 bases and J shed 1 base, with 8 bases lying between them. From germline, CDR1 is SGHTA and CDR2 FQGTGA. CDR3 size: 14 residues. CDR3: CASSLLAGNTEAFF. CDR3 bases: TGTGCCAGCAGCTTACTTGCGGGGAACACTGAAGCTTTCTTT.

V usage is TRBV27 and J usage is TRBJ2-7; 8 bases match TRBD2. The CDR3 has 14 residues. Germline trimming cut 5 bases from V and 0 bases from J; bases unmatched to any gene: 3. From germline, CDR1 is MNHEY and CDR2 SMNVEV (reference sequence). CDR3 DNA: TGTGCCAGCAGTAGAAGCGGGAGCTCCTACGAGCAGTACTTC. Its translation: CASSRSGSSYEQYF.

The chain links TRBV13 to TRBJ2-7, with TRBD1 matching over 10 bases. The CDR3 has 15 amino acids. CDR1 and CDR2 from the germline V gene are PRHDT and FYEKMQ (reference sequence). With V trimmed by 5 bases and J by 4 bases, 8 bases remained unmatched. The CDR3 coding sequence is TGTGCCAGCAGCCCCCTGGGGACAGGGGTGTACGAGCAGTACTTC. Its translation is CASSPLGTGVYEQYF.

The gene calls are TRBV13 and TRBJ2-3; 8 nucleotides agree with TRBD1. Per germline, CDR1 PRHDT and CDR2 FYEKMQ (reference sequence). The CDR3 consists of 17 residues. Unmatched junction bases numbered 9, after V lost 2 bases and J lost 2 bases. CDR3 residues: CASSLSLTGGSTDTQYF. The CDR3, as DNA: TGTGCCAGCAGCTTATCCCTAACAGGGGGGTCCACAGATACGCAGTATTTT.

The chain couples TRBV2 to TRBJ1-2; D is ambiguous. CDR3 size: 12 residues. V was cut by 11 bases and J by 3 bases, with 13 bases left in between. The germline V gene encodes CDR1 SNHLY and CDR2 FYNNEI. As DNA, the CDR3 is TGTGCCTCTCGGGCCCGTTACTATGGCTACACCTTC. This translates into CASRARYYGYTF.

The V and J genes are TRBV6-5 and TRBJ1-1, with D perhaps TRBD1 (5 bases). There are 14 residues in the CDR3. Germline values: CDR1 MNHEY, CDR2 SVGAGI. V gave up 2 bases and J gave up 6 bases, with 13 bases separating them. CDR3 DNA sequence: TGTGCCAGCAGTTACGGGGCTGGTACGGCTGAAGCTTTCTTT. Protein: CASSYGAGTAEAFF.

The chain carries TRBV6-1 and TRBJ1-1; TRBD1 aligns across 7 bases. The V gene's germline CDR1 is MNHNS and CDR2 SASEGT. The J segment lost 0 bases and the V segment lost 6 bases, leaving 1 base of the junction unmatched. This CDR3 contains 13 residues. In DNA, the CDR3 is TGTGCCAGCAGGGACAGGCTGAACACTGAAGCTTTCTTT. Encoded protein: CASRDRLNTEAFF.

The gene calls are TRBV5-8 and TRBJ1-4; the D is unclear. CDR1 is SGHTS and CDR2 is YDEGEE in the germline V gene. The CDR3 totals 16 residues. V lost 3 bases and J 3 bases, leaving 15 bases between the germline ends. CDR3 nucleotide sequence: TGTGCCAGCAGCTGGGAGTTGGGTCCGGCTAATGAAAAACTGTTTTTT. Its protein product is CASSWELGPANEKLFF.

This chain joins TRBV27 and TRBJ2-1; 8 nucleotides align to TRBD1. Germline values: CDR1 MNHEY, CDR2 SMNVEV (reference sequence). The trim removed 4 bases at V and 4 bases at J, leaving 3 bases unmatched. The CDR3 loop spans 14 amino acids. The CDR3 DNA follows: TGTGCCAGCAGTTCCAGGGGGCCGTACAATGAGCAGTTCTTC. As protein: CASSSRGPYNEQFF.